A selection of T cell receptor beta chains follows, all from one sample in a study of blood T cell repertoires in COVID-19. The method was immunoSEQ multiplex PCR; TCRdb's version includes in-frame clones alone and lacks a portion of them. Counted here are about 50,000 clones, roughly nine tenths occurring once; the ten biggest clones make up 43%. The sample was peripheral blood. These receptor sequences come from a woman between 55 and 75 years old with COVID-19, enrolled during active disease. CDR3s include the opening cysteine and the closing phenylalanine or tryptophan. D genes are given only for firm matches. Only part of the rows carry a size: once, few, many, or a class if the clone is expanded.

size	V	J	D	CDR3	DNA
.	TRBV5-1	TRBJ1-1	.	CASSLEGSGEAFF	TGCGCCAGCAGCTTGGAGGGGTCCGGTGAAGCTTTCTTT
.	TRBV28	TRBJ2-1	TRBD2	CASLSGGGGEQFF	TGTGCCAGCCTTAGCGGGGGAGGGGGTGAGCAGTTCTTC
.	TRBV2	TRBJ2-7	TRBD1	CASSEGQGGPDEQYF	TGTGCCAGCAGTGAAGGACAGGGTGGCCCGGACGAGCAGTACTTC
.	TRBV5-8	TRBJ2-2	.	CASSLVFNFGTGELFF	TGTGCCAGCAGCTTGGTTTTCAACTTCGGCACCGGGGAGCTGTTTTTT
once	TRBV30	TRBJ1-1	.	CALEGTSANTEAFF	TGTGCTCTTGAAGGTACCAGCGCGAACACTGAAGCTTTCTTT
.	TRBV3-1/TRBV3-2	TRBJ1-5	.	CASSQDVGGAQPQHF	TGTGCCAGCAGCCAAGATGTCGGGGGGGCGCAGCCCCAGCATTTT
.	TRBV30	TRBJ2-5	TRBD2	CAWTGGGQETQYF	TGTGCCTGGACCGGGGGAGGGCAAGAGACCCAGTACTTC
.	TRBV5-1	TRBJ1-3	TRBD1	CASSLEGARTSGNTIYF	TGCGCCAGCAGCTTGGAGGGGGCGAGGACCTCTGGAAACACCATATATTTT
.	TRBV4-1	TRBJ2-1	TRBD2	CASSRLAGGNNEQFF	TGCGCCAGCAGCCGTCTAGCGGGAGGAAATAATGAGCAGTTCTTC
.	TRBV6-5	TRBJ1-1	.	CASSYGGRPMNTEAFF	TGTGCCAGCAGTTACGGAGGCAGACCCATGAACACTGAAGCTTTCTTT
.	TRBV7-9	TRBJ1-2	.	CASSLVGGLRYGYTF	TGTGCCAGCAGCTTAGTCGGAGGGTTACGCTATGGCTACACCTTC
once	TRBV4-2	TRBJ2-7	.	CASSPPSSYEQYF	TGTGCCAGCAGCCCCCCCTCCTCCTACGAGCAGTACTTC
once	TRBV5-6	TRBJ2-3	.	CASSPGHRDTQYF	TGTGCCAGCAGCCCAGGACACCGAGATACGCAGTATTTT
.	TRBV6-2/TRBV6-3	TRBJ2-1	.	CASSYSDGGQFF	TGTGCCAGCAGTTACTCGGACGGGGGGCAGTTCTTC
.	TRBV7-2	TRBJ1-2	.	CASSLNTGLNYGYTF	TGTGCCAGCAGCCTCAATACAGGGCTTAACTATGGCTACACCTTC
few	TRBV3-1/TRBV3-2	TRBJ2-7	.	CASSQDIATYEQYF	TGTGCCAGCAGCCAAGACATCGCTACCTACGAGCAGTACTTC
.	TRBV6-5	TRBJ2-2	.	CASRPRGGNTGELFF	TGTGCCAGCAGACCCCGAGGGGGGAACACCGGGGAGCTGTTTTTT
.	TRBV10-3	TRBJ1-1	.	CAISETGTEAFF	TGTGCCATCAGTGAGACAGGCACTGAAGCTTTCTTT
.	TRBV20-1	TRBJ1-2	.	CSARGGHGYTF	TGCAGTGCTAGAGGAGGGCACGGCTACACCTTC
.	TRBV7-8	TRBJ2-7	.	CASSPSEIRSSYEQYF	TGTGCCAGCAGCCCCTCCGAGATAAGGAGCTCCTACGAGCAGTACTTC
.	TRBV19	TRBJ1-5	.	CASSDAGLNQPQHF	TGTGCCAGTAGCGACGCAGGCTTAAATCAGCCCCAGCATTTT
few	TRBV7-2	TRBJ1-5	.	CASSLEYREDQPQHF	TGTGCCAGCAGCTTAGAATACAGGGAAGATCAGCCCCAGCATTTT
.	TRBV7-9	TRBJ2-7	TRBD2	CASSLRLAGVHEQYF	TGTGCCAGCAGCCTCCGACTAGCGGGAGTCCACGAGCAGTACTTC
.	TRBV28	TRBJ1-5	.	CASSLGARLDNQPQHF	TGTGCCAGCAGTTTAGGGGCCAGGTTAGATAATCAGCCCCAGCATTTT
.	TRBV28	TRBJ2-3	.	CASSNPGADTQYF	TGTGCCAGCAGTAACCCGGGAGCAGATACGCAGTATTTT
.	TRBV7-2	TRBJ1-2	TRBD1	CASSLDPQGARNYGYTF	TGTGCCAGCAGCTTAGACCCACAGGGGGCCCGGAACTATGGCTACACCTTC
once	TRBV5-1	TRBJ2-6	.	CASSARETGANVLTF	TGCGCCAGCAGCGCCAGGGAAACTGGGGCCAACGTCCTGACTTTC
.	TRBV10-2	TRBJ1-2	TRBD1	CASSVSKTGNYGYTF	TGCGCCAGCAGTGTCAGCAAGACAGGGAACTATGGCTACACCTTC
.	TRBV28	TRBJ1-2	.	CASRSDYGYTF	TGTGCCAGCAGGTCAGACTATGGCTACACCTTC
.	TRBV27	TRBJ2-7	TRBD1	CASSAGGQGPYEQYF	TGTGCCAGCAGTGCGGGGGGACAGGGGCCCTACGAGCAGTACTTC
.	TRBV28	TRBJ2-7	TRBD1	CASRDPGGPHVYEQYF	TGTGCCAGCAGGGACCCAGGGGGCCCTCACGTCTACGAGCAGTACTTC